Listed here are 13 T cell receptor beta chains from one sample, sequenced in a study of PD-L1 blockade in urothelial cancer. The data were produced by immunoSEQ multiplex PCR, yet TCRdb's version contains in-frame clones alone and is incomplete. The sample lists approximately 100,000 clones, roughly nine tenths occurring once. Sample: PBMCs, taken around atezolizumab (anti-PD-L1) treatment. The receptors were sampled from a woman of 80 years or more with urothelial cancer.

The chain recombines TRBV6-1 with TRBJ2-7; 9 bases line up with TRBD2. Germline CDR1 is MNHNS and CDR2 is SASEGT. The CDR3 sequence is 15 residues long. V lost 2 bases to trimming and J lost 3 bases; unmatched junction nucleotides: 5. CDR3 in DNA: TGTGCCAGCAGTGAATTTGGTAGCGGGAGCTACGAGCAGTACTTC. This encodes CASSEFGSGSYEQYF.

CDR3 coding DNA: TGTGCCAGCTCACTGGGACAGGGGGACTATGGCTACACCTTC. Residues: CASSLGQGDYGYTF. V usage is TRBV18 and J usage is TRBJ1-2; 11 bases align to TRBD1. This CDR3 is built from 14 residues. Looked up from germline, CDR1 is KGHSH and CDR2 is LQKENI. Germline trimming cut 4 bases from V and 3 bases from J; bases unmatched to any gene: 1. Full variable domain (remainder filled in from reference TRBV18 and TRBJ1-2): NAGVMQNPRHLVRRRGQEARLRCSPMKGHSHVYWYRQLPEEGLKFMVYLQKENIIDESGMPKERFSAEFPKEGPSILRIQQVVRGDSAAYFCASSLGQGDYGYTFGSGTRLTVV.

The genes are TRBV11-3 and TRBJ2-3; the match to TRBD2 covers 9 bases. The CDR3 extends over 16 amino acids. J gave up 2 bases and V 0 bases, and 3 bases lay outside the gene matches. The germline V gene encodes CDR1 SGHNT and CDR2 YENEEA. The CDR3 loop reads CASSLEASGTTDTQYF. CDR3 nucleotide sequence: TGTGCCAGCAGCTTAGAGGCTAGCGGGACCACAGATACGCAGTATTTT.

The rearrangement joins TRBV7-6 to TRBJ2-3; TRBD1 might be the D (6 bases). The CDR3 totals 14 residues. V lost 5 bases to trimming and J lost 5 bases, with 14 bases between them. Germline V CDR1 and CDR2: SGHVS, FNYEAQ. CDR3: CASSTWAGEDTQYF. Here the CDR3 DNA reads TGTGCCAGCAGCACCTGGGCAGGGGAAGATACGCAGTATTTT. Combining the CDR3 with reference TRBV7-6 and TRBJ2-3 gives the whole variable domain GAGVSQSPRYKVTKRGQDVALRCDPISGHVSLYWYRQALGQGPEFLTYFNYEAQQDKSGLPNDRFSAERPEGSISTLTIQRTEQRDSAMYRCASSTWAGEDTQYFGPGTRLTVL.

This clone was counted once. The chain recombines TRBV6-6 with TRBJ1-5; no clear D gene. The germline V gene has CDR1 MNHNY and CDR2 SVGAGI (reference sequence). V dropped 2 bases and J dropped 5 bases, with 4 bases sitting between them. CDR3 size: 12 residues. Here the CDR3 reads CASSYTDQPQHF. The CDR3 coding sequence is TGTGCCAGCAGTTACACGGATCAGCCCCAGCATTTT.

This chain connects TRBV15 to TRBJ2-5; perhaps TRBD2 as D (6 bases). CDR3 size: 14 residues. V lost 3 bases to trimming and J lost 5 bases, with 13 bases between them. Germline CDR1 and CDR2: LNHNV and YYDKDF (reference sequence). The CDR3 spells CATSRGGLGETQYF. The CDR3 DNA reads TGTGCCACCAGCAGGGGGGGTTTAGGGGAGACCCAGTACTTC.

The rearrangement joins TRBV28 to TRBJ2-7; 9 nucleotides align to TRBD1. Per the germline V gene, CDR1 is MDHEN and CDR2 is SYDVKM. The CDR3 is 14 amino acids. The V and J ends lost 8 bases and 4 bases, in that order; junction bases with no gene match: 9. CDR3 sequence reads: CASGSGTGKYEQYF. DNA for the CDR3: TGTGCCAGCGGTTCGGGGACAGGGAAATACGAGCAGTACTTC.

The rearrangement uses TRBV5-1 and TRBJ1-4, with a weak D call TRBD1 (6 bases). The CDR3 sequence is 16 residues long. Looked up from germline, CDR1 is SGHRS and CDR2 is YFSETQ. V shed 4 bases and J shed 4 bases, with 17 bases lying between them. The CDR3 region has the DNA TGCGCCAGCAGCGTGGGGGACACCCCTCTTAATGAAAAACTGTTTTTT. It yields the protein CASSVGDTPLNEKLFF.

This clone was seen just once. The chain uses TRBV14 and TRBJ1-5, with no clear D. V lost 1 base to trimming and J lost 2 bases, with 9 bases between them. The CDR3 consists of 15 residues. The germline gives CDR1 SGHDN, CDR2 FVKESK. This CDR3 is CASSQGGLGNQPQHF. In nucleotides, the CDR3 is TGTGCCAGCAGCCAAGGAGGCCTTGGCAATCAGCCCCAGCATTTT. Full variable domain (missing parts from reference TRBV14 and TRBJ1-5): EAGVTQFPSHSVIEKGQTVTLRCDPISGHDNLYWYRRVMGKEIKFLLHFVKESKQDESGMPNNRFLAERTGGTYSTLKVQPAELEDSGVYFCASSQGGLGNQPQHFGDGTRLSIL.

The J gene is TRBJ1-1, the V gene TRBV7-6, with D tentatively TRBD1 (6 bases). V was clipped by 1 base and J by 8 bases, with 14 bases between them. CDR3 length equals 14 residues. In germline, CDR1 is SGHVS, CDR2 FNYEAQ. CDR3 in DNA: TGTGCCAGCAGCTTAGGAGGGACACCAGACGAAGCTTTCTTT. Amino acid sequence: CASSLGGTPDEAFF.

The CDR3 reads CASSDSLDRVTETQYF. The CDR3 region has the DNA TGTGCCAGCAGTGATTCCCTGGACAGGGTAACGGAGACCCAGTACTTC. The J gene is TRBJ2-5, the V gene TRBV6-1; 8 bases agree with TRBD1. Germline CDR1 is MNHNS and CDR2 is SASEGT. V lost 3 bases, J lost 5 bases, and 11 bases stayed unmatched. This CDR3 contains 16 residues.

This chain connects TRBV5-1 to TRBJ2-7; 8 bases fit TRBD1. J lost 6 bases, V lost 4 bases, and 6 bases had no gene match. Germline V CDR1 and CDR2: SGHRS, YFSETQ. The CDR3 spans 13 residues. In nucleotides, the CDR3 is TGCGCCAGCAGCCGGACAGGGAATAGCGAGCAGTACTTC. It translates to CASSRTGNSEQYF.

The V call is TRBV20-1, the J call TRBJ2-7; perhaps TRBD2 as D (5 bases). Germline loops: CDR1 DFQATT, CDR2 SNEGSKA (reference sequence). Trimming took off 4 bases at V and 7 bases at J, with 8 bases between the two ends. The CDR3 extends over 10 amino acids. The CDR3 sequence: CSAMRAEQYF. The CDR3 DNA follows: TGCAGTGCTATGCGGGCAGAGCAGTACTTC.